Here is one TCR beta chain with its context. The germline V gene has CDR1 MNHEY and CDR2 SVGAGI. The CDR3 totals 15 residues. V dropped 4 bases and J dropped 1 base, with 13 bases sitting between them. Original data processing: Quantification of nucleated cells was approximated via reference gene primer amplification. The table came from immunoSEQ multiplex PCR; TCRdb's copy has only in-frame clones and leaves some out. V, J and clone size are taken as reported in that table, and D and trimming were inferred from the DNA itself. The sample gives some 200,000 clones, 84% of which show up once; roughly a tenth is in the top ten. The entry originates in a study of blood T cell repertoires in COVID-19. Overall study context: Some COVID-19 samples were acute and others convalescent; all came from the United States, Italy and Spain.

Patients from Seattle were sampled longitudinally, starting during active infection. The chain joins TRBV6-5 to TRBJ1-1; D unresolved. This clonotype was sampled from a woman of 80 years or more with COVID-19, enrolled during active disease. Sequencing was done on a sample of peripheral blood. CDR3 sequence: CASSSRWRQNTEAFF. CDR3 coding DNA: TGTGCCAGCAGTTCCCGATGGAGGCAGAACACTGAAGCTTTCTTT.